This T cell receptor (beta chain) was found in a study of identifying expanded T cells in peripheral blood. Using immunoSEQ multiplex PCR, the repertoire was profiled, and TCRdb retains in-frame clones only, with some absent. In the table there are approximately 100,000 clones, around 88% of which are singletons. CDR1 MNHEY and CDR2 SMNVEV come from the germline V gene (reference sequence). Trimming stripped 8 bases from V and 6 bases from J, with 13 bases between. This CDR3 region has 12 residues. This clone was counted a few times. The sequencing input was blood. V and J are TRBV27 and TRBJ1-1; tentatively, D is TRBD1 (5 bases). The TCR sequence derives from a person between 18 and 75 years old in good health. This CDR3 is CASGWTGPEAFF. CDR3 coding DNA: TGTGCCAGCGGTTGGACGGGACCTGAAGCTTTCTTT.